Sequencing of this T cell receptor beta chain was carried out in a study of blood T cell repertoires in COVID-19. Study as a whole: Samples taken during acute and convalescent COVID-19 were collected in the United States, Italy and Spain. The cDNA or gDNA used as material had been derived from T cells, B-cell-depleted T cells, or PBMCs.

Authors' methods: Amplification from reference gene primers served as the basis for estimated nucleated cell counts. This table comes from immunoSEQ multiplex PCR, and its TCRdb copy is limited to in-frame clones, with some not included. V and J calls and clone size follow that table, whereas D and trimming were derived from the DNA. Among around 120,000 clones listed, approximately 87% were seen once. Trimming cost V 1 base and J 1 base, with 8 bases left between them. The length of the CDR3 is 14 residues. Germline V lookup: CDR1 SGHRS, CDR2 YFSETQ. V is TRBV5-1 and J is TRBJ1-1; D gene uncertain. The specimen sequenced was peripheral blood. This clonotype was obtained from a woman between 65 and 79 years old with acute or convalescent COVID-19. As DNA, the CDR3 is TGCGCCAGCAGCTTGTACAGAGCGAACACTGAAGCTTTCTTT. This translates into CASSLYRANTEAFF.